This T cell receptor beta chain was obtained from a study of cytomegalovirus exposure and HLA in healthy donors. Findings and limits, study-wide: It was reportedly the case that the classifier diagnosed cytomegalovirus status with high specificity and sensitivity. Prior analysis indicated that the majority of TCR beta V segments exhibited productivity approximately 87% or approximately 30% of the time.

In regard to this clone: Its antigen is undetermined.

The CDR3 is 13 residues long. Germline-derived CDR1 and CDR2 are ENHRY and SYGVKD. V lost 10 bases, J lost 0 bases, and 7 bases lay in between. PCR involved 60 Vbeta and 13 Jbeta primers. Produced via immunoSEQ multiplex PCR; TCRdb's table is partial and in-frame only. The sample lists 150,000 or so clones, approximately 70% seen once, with around 6.8% in the top ten. The sample was PBMCs. The chain has TRBV10-3 and TRBJ2-6; D is uncertain. This sequence originates from a man in his forties in good health and CMV-seropositive. The CDR3 is CANSISGANVLTF. The CDR3 bases are TGTGCCAACTCGATCTCTGGGGCCAACGTCCTGACTTTC.